This TCR beta chain was found in a study of OX40 agonist ivuxolimab in advanced cancers. Germline values: CDR1 LGHNA, CDR2 YNFKEQ. V was shortened by 4 bases and J by 6 bases, with 9 bases between the two germline ends. This CDR3 has 12 amino acids. Systemic immunosuppression or a history of autoimmune disease excluded patients. Assay: immunoSEQ multiplex PCR; the TCRdb copy retains only in-frame clones and omits some. The sample records tens of thousands of clones, around 89% being singletons. This TCR was sampled from an adult with an advanced solid tumor such as melanoma, head and neck, liver or kidney cancer. The chain carries TRBV4-2 and TRBJ1-2, with D unclear. Sequencing was performed on CD4+ or CD8+ T cells sorted from blood, taken in a trial of the OX40 agonist ivuxolimab. This CDR3 is CASSPEGNGYTF. The CDR3 bases are TGTGCCAGCAGCCCCGAAGGAAATGGCTACACCTTC.